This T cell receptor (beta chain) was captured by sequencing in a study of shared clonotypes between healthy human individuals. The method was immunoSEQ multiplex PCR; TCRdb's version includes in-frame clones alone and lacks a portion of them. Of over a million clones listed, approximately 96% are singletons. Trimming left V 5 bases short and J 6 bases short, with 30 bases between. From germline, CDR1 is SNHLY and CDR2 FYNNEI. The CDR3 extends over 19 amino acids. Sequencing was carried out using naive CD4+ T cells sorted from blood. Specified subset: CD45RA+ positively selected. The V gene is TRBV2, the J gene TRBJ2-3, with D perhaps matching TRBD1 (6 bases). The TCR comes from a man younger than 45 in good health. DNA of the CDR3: TGTGCCAGCAGTCCACAGGGCCTTGCCATTTCCCCCGGGTCGGATACGCAGTATTTT. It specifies CASSPQGLAISPGSDTQYF.